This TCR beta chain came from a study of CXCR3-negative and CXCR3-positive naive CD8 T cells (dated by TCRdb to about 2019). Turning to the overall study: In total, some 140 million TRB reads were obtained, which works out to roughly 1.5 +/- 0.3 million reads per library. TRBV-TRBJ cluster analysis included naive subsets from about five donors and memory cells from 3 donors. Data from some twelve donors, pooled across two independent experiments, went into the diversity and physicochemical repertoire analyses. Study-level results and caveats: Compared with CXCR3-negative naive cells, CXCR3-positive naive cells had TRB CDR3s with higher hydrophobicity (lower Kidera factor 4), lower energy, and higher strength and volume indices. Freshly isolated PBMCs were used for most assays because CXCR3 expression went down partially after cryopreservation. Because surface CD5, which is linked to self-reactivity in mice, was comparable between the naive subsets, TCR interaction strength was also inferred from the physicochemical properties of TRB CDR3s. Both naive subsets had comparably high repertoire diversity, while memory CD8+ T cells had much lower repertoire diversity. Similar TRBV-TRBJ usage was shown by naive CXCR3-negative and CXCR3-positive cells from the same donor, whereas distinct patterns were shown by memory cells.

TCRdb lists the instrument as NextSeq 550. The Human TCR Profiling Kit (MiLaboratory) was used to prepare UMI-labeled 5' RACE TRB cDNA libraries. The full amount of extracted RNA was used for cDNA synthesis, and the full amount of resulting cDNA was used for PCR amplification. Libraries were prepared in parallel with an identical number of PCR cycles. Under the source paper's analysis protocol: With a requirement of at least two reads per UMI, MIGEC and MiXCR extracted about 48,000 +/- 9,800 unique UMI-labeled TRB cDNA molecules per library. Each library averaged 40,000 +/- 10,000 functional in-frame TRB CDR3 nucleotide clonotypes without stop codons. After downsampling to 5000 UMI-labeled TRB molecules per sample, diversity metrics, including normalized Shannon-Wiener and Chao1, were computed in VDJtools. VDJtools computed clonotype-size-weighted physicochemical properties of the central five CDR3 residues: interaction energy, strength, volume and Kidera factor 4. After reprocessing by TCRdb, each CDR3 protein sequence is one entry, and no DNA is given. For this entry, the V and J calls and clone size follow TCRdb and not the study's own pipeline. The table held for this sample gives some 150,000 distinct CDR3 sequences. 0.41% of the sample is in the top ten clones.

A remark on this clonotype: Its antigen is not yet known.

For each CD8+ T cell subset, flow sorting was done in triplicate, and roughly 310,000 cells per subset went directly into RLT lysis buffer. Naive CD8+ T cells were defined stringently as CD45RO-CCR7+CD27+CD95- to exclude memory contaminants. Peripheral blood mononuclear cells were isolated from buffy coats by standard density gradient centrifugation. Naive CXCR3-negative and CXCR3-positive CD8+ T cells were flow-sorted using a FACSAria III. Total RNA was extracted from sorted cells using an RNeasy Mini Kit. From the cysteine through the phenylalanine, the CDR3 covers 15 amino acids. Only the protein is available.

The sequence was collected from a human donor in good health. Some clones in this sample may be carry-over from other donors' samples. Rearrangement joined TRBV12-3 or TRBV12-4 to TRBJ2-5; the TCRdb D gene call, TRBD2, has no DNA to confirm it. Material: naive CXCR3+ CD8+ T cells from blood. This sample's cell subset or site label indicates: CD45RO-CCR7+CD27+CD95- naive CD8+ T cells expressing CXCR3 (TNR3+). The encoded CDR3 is CASAPGLAGLETQYF.